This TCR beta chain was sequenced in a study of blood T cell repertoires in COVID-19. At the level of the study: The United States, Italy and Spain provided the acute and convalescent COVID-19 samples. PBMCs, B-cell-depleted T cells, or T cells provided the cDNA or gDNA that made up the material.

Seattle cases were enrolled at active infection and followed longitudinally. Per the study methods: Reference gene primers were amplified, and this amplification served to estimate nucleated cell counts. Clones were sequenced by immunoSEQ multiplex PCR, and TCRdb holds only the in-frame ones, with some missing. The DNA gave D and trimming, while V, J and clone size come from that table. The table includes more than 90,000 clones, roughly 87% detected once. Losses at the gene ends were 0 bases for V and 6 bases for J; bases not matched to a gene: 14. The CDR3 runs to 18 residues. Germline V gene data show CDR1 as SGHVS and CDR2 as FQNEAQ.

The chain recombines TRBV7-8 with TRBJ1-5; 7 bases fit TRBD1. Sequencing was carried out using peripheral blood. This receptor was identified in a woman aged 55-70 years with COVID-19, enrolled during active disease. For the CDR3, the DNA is TGTGCCAGCAGCTTAGCAGGTACCGGGACAGCTGGCCGTCAGCCCCAGCATTTT. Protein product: CASSLAGTGTAGRQPQHF.